Below, 14 T cell receptor beta chains from the same sample are listed, as sequenced in a study of spatial heterogeneity in lung cancer. Study results and limitations: Tumoral mutation counts were tracked by counts of expanded intratumoral alpha and beta TCRs.

No antigens are known for them. The sample's time point: sample taken at primary tumor resection. MiXCR, applied by TCRdb to the 5' RACE reads, yields one record per CDR3 protein. The sample contains some 23,000 distinct CDR3 sequences, 8.8% of which appear only once. The sequences come from lung tumor tissue, collected at surgery. All receptors come from a male donor with early-stage non-small cell lung cancer.

The rearrangement links TRBV28 to TRBJ2-3; the match to TRBD2 covers 11 bases. With 2 bases clipped from V and 6 bases from J, the junction kept 10 bases outside the gene matches. The germline V gene has CDR1 MDHEN and CDR2 SYDVKM. The CDR3 has 17 amino acids. CDR3 DNA sequence: TGTGCCAGCAGTTTAGCCGGGACTAGCGGAATCGGGGATACGCAGTATTTT. It codes for CASSLAGTSGIGDTQYF. Variable domain in full (rest from reference TRBV28 and TRBJ2-3): DVKVTQSSRYLVKRTGEKVFLECVQDMDHENMFWYRQDPGLGLRLIYFSYDVKMKEKGDIPEGYSVSREKKERFSLILESASTNQTSMYLCASSLAGTSGIGDTQYFGPGTRLTVL.

The V gene is TRBV6-6, the J gene TRBJ1-5; D is perhaps TRBD1 (5 bases). Germline V gene lookup returns CDR1 MNHNY and CDR2 SVGAGI (reference sequence). This CDR3 has 16 amino acids. V was pared by 2 bases and J by 5 bases, with 16 bases between. DNA of the CDR3: TGTGCCAGCAGTTACGGAGGGGAGGGGAGGCATCAGCCCCAGCATTTT. The encoded protein is CASSYGGEGRHQPQHF.

This clonotype showed up many times. J is TRBJ2-5 and V is TRBV9; 8 bases agree with TRBD1. Germline CDR1 is SGDLS and CDR2 is YYNGEE. This CDR3 has 15 amino acids. J gave up 2 bases and V 2 bases, and 5 bases lay outside the gene matches. The CDR3 spells CASSVTGTGQETQYF. The CDR3 DNA is TGTGCCAGCAGCGTCACCGGGACAGGTCAAGAGACCCAGTACTTC.

This clonotype has ten or more counts. This rearrangement joins TRBV5-1 to TRBJ2-1; D gene uncertain. Trimming stripped 4 bases from V and 6 bases from J, with 17 bases between. CDR3 length: 15 amino acids. Germline values: CDR1 SGHRS, CDR2 YFSETQ. This CDR3 reads CASSPAPGSGNEQFF. CDR3 nucleotides: TGCGCCAGCAGCCCTGCTCCGGGCTCGGGCAATGAGCAGTTCTTC.

By its share, this clonotype is medium-sized (0.01 to 0.1%). The J gene is TRBJ2-7, the V gene TRBV20-1; TRBD2 agrees at 12 bases. The CDR3 sequence is 17 residues long. The germline V gene encodes CDR1 DFQATT and CDR2 SNEGSKA (reference sequence). V gave up 2 bases and J gave up 3 bases; unmatched junction bases: 11. The CDR3 protein is CSARTVTSGGYRYEQYF. The CDR3 DNA is TGCAGTGCTAGAACTGTGACTAGCGGGGGTTATCGCTACGAGCAGTACTTC.

This chain connects TRBV23-1 to TRBJ2-7; 9 bases agree with TRBD1. TRBV23-1 is marked as an open reading frame, function uncertain. V lost 8 bases, J lost 0 bases, and 8 bases stayed unmatched. CDR3 length equals 15 residues. The CDR3 DNA is TGCGCCAGCCCGGGGGACAGGGAATTCTCCTACGAGCAGTACTTC. Amino acids: CASPGDREFSYEQYF.

This clonotype has at least ten counts. V is TRBV2 and J is TRBJ1-5, with unresolved D. Germline V gene data show CDR1 as SNHLY and CDR2 as FYNNEI. The V end was cut by 5 bases, the J end by 6 bases, with 11 bases between. The CDR3 runs 13 residues. CDR3 coding DNA: TGTGCCAGCAGTCCCTTCTCAGTTCAGCCCCAGCATTTT. It specifies CASSPFSVQPQHF.

This clonotype occurred a few times. CDR3 bases: TGTGCCAGCAGTGCCGACAGTTTTGAAGCTTTCTTT. This sequence encodes CASSADSFEAFF. The chain combines TRBV12-3 or TRBV12-4 with TRBJ1-1; tentatively, D is TRBD1 (5 bases). Trimming pared 5 bases from V and 7 bases from J, leaving 11 bases between. This CDR3 spans 12 amino acids.

This sequence joins TRBV5-1 and TRBJ2-1, with D perhaps TRBD1 (5 bases). CDR1 SGHRS and CDR2 YFSETQ come from the germline V gene. CDR3 length: 15 amino acids. V lost 1 base to trimming and J lost 8 bases, with 16 bases between them. The CDR3: CASSLYGARNDEQFF. The CDR3 bases are TGCGCCAGCAGCTTGTATGGGGCGAGGAACGATGAGCAGTTCTTC. The complete variable domain, with remaining parts taken from reference TRBV5-1 and TRBJ2-1, reads KAGVTQTPRYLIKTRGQQVTLSCSPISGHRSVSWYQQTPGQGLQFLFEYFSETQRNKGNFPGRFSGRQFSNSRSEMNVSTLELGDSALYLCASSLYGARNDEQFFGPGTRLTVL.

The V and J genes are TRBV27 and TRBJ2-5, with TRBD1 identical over 8 bases. Germline CDR1 reads MNHEY; CDR2 reads SMNVEV (reference sequence). This CDR3 has 16 residues. After removal of 0 bases from V and 5 bases from J, the junction contained 8 bases not matched to a gene. The DNA of the CDR3 is TGTGCCAGCAGTTTATCCAGGGGGCGTAAGTTGGAGACCCAGTACTTC. Translation: CASSLSRGRKLETQYF.

This clonotype is termed large. The chain joins TRBV4-2 to TRBJ2-2; D remains ambiguous. CDR3 length equals 14 residues. CDR1 LGHNA and CDR2 YNFKEQ come from the germline V gene. Deletions cut 3 bases from V and 8 bases from J, with 13 bases between. Here the CDR3 reads CASSHSTENGELFF. As DNA, the CDR3 is TGTGCCAGCAGCCATTCCACGGAGAATGGGGAGCTGTTTTTT.

This clonotype was seen many times. The rearrangement links TRBV7-9 to TRBJ2-1; D ambiguous. V was trimmed by 5 bases and J by 9 bases, leaving 8 bases between them. CDR3 length equals 11 residues. The germline V gene has CDR1 SEHNR and CDR2 FQNEAQ (reference sequence). As DNA, the CDR3 is TGTGCCAGCAGCCCTGCTCGTGAGCAGTTCTTC. Translation gives CASSPAREQFF.

This clonotype was seen many times. J is TRBJ1-5 and V is TRBV28, with TRBD1 identical over 11 bases. Germline values: CDR1 MDHEN, CDR2 SYDVKM. After removal of 5 bases from V and 5 bases from J, the junction contained 14 bases not matched to a gene. The CDR3 runs 18 residues. The CDR3 here is CASSGDGTGGYGDQPQHF. The CDR3 bases are TGTGCCAGCAGTGGTGACGGGACAGGGGGTTACGGAGATCAGCCCCAGCATTTT. Complete variable domain (other parts from reference TRBV28 and TRBJ1-5): DVKVTQSSRYLVKRTGEKVFLECVQDMDHENMFWYRQDPGLGLRLIYFSYDVKMKEKGDIPEGYSVSREKKERFSLILESASTNQTSMYLCASSGDGTGGYGDQPQHFGDGTRLSIL.

This sequence joins TRBV7-8 and TRBJ2-4; 8 bases fit TRBD1. The germline V gene encodes CDR1 SGHVS and CDR2 FQNEAQ. J lost 4 bases, V lost 2 bases, and 13 bases had no gene match. The CDR3 consists of 18 residues. DNA of the CDR3: TGTGCCAGCAGCTTACAAGGGGCCAGGGGGCGAGGGAAAAACATTCAGTACTTC. Translation: CASSLQGARGRGKNIQYF.